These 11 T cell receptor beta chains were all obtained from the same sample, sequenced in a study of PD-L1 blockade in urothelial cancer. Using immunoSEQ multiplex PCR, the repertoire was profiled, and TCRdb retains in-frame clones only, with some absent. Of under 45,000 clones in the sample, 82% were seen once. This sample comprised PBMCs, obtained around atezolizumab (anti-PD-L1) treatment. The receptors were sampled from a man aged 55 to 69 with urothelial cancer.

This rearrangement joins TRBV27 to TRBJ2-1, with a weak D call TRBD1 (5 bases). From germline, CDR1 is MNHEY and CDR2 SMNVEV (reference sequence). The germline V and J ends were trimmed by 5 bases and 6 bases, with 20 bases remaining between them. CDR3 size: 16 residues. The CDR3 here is CASSKQPPRGSNEQFF. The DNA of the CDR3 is TGTGCCAGCAGTAAACAACCTCCTAGGGGCAGCAATGAGCAGTTCTTC.

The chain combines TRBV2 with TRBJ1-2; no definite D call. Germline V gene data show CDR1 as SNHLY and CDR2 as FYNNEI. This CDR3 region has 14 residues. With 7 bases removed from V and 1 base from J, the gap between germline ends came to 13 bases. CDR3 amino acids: CASKEEANNYGYTF. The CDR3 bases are TGTGCCAGCAAGGAAGAGGCCAATAACTATGGCTACACCTTC.

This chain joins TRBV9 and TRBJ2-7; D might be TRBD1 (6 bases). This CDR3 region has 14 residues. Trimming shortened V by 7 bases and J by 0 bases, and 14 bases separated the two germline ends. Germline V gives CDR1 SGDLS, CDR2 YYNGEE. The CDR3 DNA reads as TGTGCCAGCGCCGTGGGGGCAAACTCCTACGAGCAGTACTTC. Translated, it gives CASAVGANSYEQYF.

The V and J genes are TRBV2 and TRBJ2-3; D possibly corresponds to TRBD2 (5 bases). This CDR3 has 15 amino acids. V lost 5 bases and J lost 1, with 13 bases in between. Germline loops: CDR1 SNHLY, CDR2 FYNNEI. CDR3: CASSPDFQRTDTQYF. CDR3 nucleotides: TGTGCCAGCAGTCCGGACTTCCAACGCACAGATACGCAGTATTTT.

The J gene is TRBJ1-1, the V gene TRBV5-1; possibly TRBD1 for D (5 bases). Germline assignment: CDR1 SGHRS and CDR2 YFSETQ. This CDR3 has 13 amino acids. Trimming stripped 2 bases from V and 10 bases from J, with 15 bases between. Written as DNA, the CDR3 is TGCGCCAGCAGCTTAACTCAGGGATCTCCAGCTTTCTTT. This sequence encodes CASSLTQGSPAFF. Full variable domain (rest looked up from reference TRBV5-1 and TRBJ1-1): KAGVTQTPRYLIKTRGQQVTLSCSPISGHRSVSWYQQTPGQGLQFLFEYFSETQRNKGNFPGRFSGRQFSNSRSEMNVSTLELGDSALYLCASSLTQGSPAFFGQGTRLTVV.

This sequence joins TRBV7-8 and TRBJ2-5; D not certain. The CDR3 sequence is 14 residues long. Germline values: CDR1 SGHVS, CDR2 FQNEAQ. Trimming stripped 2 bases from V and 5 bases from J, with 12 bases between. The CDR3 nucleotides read TGTGCCAGCAGCTTAAGCCTCCGTCTGGAGACCCAGTACTTC. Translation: CASSLSLRLETQYF. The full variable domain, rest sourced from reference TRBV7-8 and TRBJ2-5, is GAGVSQSPRYKVAKRGQDVALRCDPISGHVSLFWYQQALGQGPEFLTYFQNEAQLDKSGLPSDRFFAERPEGSVSTLKIQRTQQEDSAVYLCASSLSLRLETQYFGPGTRLLVL.

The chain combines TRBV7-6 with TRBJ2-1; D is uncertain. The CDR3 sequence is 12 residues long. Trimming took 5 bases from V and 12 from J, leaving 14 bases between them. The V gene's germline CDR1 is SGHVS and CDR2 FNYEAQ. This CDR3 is CASSNEGSRQFF. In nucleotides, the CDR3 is TGTGCCAGCAGCAATGAAGGTAGCCGGCAGTTCTTC.

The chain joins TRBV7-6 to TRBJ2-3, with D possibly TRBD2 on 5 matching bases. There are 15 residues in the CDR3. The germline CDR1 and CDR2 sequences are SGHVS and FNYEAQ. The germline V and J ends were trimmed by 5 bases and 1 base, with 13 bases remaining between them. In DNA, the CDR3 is TGTGCCAGCAGCCTGGAGATTAGCGGCACAGATACGCAGTATTTT. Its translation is CASSLEISGTDTQYF.

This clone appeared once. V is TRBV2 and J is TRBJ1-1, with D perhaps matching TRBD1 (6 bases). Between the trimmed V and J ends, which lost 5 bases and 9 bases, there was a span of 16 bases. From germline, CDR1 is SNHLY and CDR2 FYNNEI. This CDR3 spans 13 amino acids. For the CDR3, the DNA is TGTGCCAGCAGTCTCGGGACAATCGCCCAAGCTTTCTTT. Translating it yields CASSLGTIAQAFF.

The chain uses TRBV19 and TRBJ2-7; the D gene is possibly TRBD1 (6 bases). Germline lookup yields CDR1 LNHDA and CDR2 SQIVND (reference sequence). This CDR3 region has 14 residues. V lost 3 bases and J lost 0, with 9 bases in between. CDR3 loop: CASSMDSASYEQYF. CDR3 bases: TGTGCCAGTAGTATGGACAGTGCCTCCTACGAGCAGTACTTC.

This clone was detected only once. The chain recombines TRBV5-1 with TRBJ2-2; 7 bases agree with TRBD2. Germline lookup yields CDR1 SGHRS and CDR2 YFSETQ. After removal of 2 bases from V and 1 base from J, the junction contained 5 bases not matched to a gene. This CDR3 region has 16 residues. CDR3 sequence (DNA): TGCGCCAGCAGCTTTGAAGCGGGGATGAACACCGGGGAGCTGTTTTTT. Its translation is CASSFEAGMNTGELFF.